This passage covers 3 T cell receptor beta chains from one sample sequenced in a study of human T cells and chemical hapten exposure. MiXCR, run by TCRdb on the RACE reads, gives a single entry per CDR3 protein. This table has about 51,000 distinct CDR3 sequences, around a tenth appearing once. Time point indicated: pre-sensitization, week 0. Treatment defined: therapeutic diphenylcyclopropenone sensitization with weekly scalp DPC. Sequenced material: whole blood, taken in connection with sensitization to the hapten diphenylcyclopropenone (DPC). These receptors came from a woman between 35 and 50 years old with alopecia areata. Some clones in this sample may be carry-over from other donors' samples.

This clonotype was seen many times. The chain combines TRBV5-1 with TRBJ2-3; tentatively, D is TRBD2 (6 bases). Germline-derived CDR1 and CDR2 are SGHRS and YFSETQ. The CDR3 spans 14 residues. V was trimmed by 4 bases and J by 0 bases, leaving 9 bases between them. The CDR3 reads CASSLAGSTDTQYF. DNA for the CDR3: TGCGCCAGCAGCCTTGCGGGGAGCACAGATACGCAGTATTTT.

The chain's CDR3 is CASRLASSWGQPQHF. The CDR3 DNA sequence: TGTGCAAGTCGCTTAGCATCCTCGTGGGGACAGCCCCAGCATTTT. This chain links TRBV12-2 with TRBJ1-5. TRBV12-2 is deemed a pseudogene. The CDR3 totals 15 residues.

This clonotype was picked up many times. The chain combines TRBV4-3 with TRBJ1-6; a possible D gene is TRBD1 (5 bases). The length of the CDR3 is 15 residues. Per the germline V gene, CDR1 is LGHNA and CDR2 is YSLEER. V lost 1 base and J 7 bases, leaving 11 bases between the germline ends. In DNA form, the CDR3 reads TGCGCCAGCAGCCAAGGCCGGGGGGGGAATTCACCCCTCCACTTT. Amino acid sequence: CASSQGRGGNSPLHF.